The rows below give T cell receptor beta chains drawn from one sample of a study of Ad26.COV2.S vaccination and SARS-CoV-2 variants. Method: immunoSEQ multiplex PCR; TCRdb's copy keeps in-frame clones and lacks some. The repertoire holds around 450,000 clones, about 91% seen once, with just over 2.5% in the top ten. The sample in question was peripheral blood, obtained in a trial of Ad26.COV2.S vaccine versus placebo. These receptors were taken from a person aged 18-60 years who received the Ad26.COV2.S COVID-19 vaccine or a placebo. Each CDR3 is given with its conserved first and last residue. A D gene is named only where the DNA matches it firmly. Size is stated for part of the rows, as once, few or many counts, or as a class when the clone is expanded.

clone size: few; V gene: TRBV19; J gene: TRBJ1-3; D gene: TRBD1; CDR3 protein: CASSILGTGVTSGNTIYF; CDR3 DNA: TGTGCCAGTAGTATCCTCGGGACAGGGGTAACCTCTGGAAACACCATATATTTT
clone size: few; V gene: TRBV4-2; J gene: TRBJ1-6; D gene: .; CDR3 protein: CASSQEGSSYNSPLHF; CDR3 DNA: TGTGCCAGCAGCCAAGAAGGTAGCTCCTATAATTCACCCCTCCACTTT
clone size: .; V gene: TRBV6-5; J gene: TRBJ2-2; D gene: .; CDR3 protein: CASSYTANTGELFF; CDR3 DNA: TGTGCCAGCAGTTACACAGCGAACACCGGGGAGCTGTTTTTT
clone size: .; V gene: TRBV7-9; J gene: TRBJ2-6; D gene: TRBD1; CDR3 protein: CASSFRGAGTGFGANVLTF; CDR3 DNA: TGTGCCAGCAGCTTCCGAGGCGCCGGGACAGGGTTTGGGGCCAACGTCCTGACTTTC
clone size: once; V gene: TRBV19; J gene: TRBJ1-2; D gene: .; CDR3 protein: CASSPAGGDYGYTF; CDR3 DNA: TGTGCCAGTAGTCCGGCCGGGGGAGACTATGGCTACACCTTC
clone size: .; V gene: TRBV6-5; J gene: TRBJ1-6; D gene: .; CDR3 protein: CASSSTLSSYNSPLHF; CDR3 DNA: TGTGCCAGCAGTTCCACGTTGAGCTCCTATAATTCACCCCTCCACTTT
clone size: .; V gene: TRBV19; J gene: TRBJ2-2; D gene: TRBD2; CDR3 protein: CASSINLAGFTGELFF; CDR3 DNA: TGTGCCAGTAGTATCAATCTAGCGGGGTTCACCGGGGAGCTGTTTTTT
clone size: .; V gene: TRBV7-9; J gene: TRBJ1-1; D gene: .; CDR3 protein: CASSSRGGRRVVTEAFF; CDR3 DNA: TGTGCCAGCAGCTCGCGTGGCGGGCGCAGAGTTGTTACTGAAGCTTTCTTT
clone size: once; V gene: TRBV5-6; J gene: TRBJ2-2; D gene: .; CDR3 protein: CASSLVDGPGELFF; CDR3 DNA: TGTGCCAGCAGCTTGGTAGACGGCCCCGGGGAGCTGTTTTTT
clone size: .; V gene: TRBV5-5; J gene: TRBJ2-3; D gene: .; CDR3 protein: CASSSTGFKDTQYF; CDR3 DNA: TGTGCCAGCAGCTCAACAGGGTTTAAAGATACGCAGTATTTT
clone size: .; V gene: TRBV5-1; J gene: TRBJ2-5; D gene: TRBD2; CDR3 protein: CASSFHYVREAGETQYF; CDR3 DNA: TGCGCCAGCAGCTTTCATTACGTGCGGGAGGCGGGGGAGACCCAGTACTTC
clone size: .; V gene: TRBV6-6; J gene: TRBJ2-4; D gene: TRBD1; CDR3 protein: CASSPTRGQAKNIQYF; CDR3 DNA: TGTGCCAGCAGTCCAACCAGGGGGCAGGCCAAAAACATTCAGTACTTC
clone size: .; V gene: TRBV28; J gene: TRBJ1-1; D gene: .; CDR3 protein: CASSPLRSGMNTEAFF; CDR3 DNA: TGTGCCAGCAGCCCCTTGCGGTCAGGCATGAACACTGAAGCTTTCTTT
clone size: once; V gene: TRBV29-1; J gene: TRBJ1-2; D gene: .; CDR3 protein: CSVDTSYGYTF; CDR3 DNA: TGCAGCGTTGATACTTCTTATGGCTACACCTTC
clone size: .; V gene: TRBV29-1; J gene: TRBJ2-5; D gene: TRBD2; CDR3 protein: CSSGLAGETQYF; CDR3 DNA: TGCAGCTCCGGACTAGCGGGCGAGACCCAGTACTTC
clone size: .; V gene: TRBV6-2/TRBV6-3; J gene: TRBJ1-1; D gene: .; CDR3 protein: CASSYWSEAFF; CDR3 DNA: TGTGCCAGCAGTTACTGGAGTGAAGCTTTCTTT
clone size: .; V gene: TRBV7-9; J gene: TRBJ2-3; D gene: TRBD2; CDR3 protein: CASSTRLAGDTDTQYF; CDR3 DNA: TGTGCCAGCAGCACAAGACTAGCGGGGGACACAGATACGCAGTATTTT
clone size: .; V gene: TRBV7-2; J gene: TRBJ2-1; D gene: .; CDR3 protein: CASSSSWTELSYNEQFF; CDR3 DNA: TGTGCCAGCAGCTCCTCTTGGACTGAGCTCTCCTACAATGAGCAGTTCTTC
clone size: .; V gene: TRBV11-2; J gene: TRBJ1-4; D gene: .; CDR3 protein: CASSLGEKLFF; CDR3 DNA: TGTGCCAGCAGCCTCGGTGAAAAACTGTTTTTT
clone size: .; V gene: TRBV5-1; J gene: TRBJ2-1; D gene: TRBD2; CDR3 protein: CASSYLSGTMDEQFF; CDR3 DNA: TGCGCCAGCAGCTACCTAAGCGGGACGATGGATGAGCAGTTCTTC
clone size: .; V gene: TRBV13; J gene: TRBJ1-1; D gene: .; CDR3 protein: CASRELEEVNSAFF; CDR3 DNA: TGTGCCAGCAGGGAGCTTGAGGAGGTAAACAGCGCTTTCTTT
clone size: .; V gene: TRBV11-2; J gene: TRBJ2-7; D gene: TRBD1; CDR3 protein: CASSLAGDRGYF; CDR3 DNA: TGTGCCAGCAGCTTAGCGGGGGACAGGGGCTACTTC
clone size: .; V gene: TRBV6-1; J gene: TRBJ1-2; D gene: .; CDR3 protein: CASSGGAYGPANYGYTF; CDR3 DNA: TGTGCCAGCAGTGGTGGGGCATACGGACCGGCTAACTATGGCTACACCTTC
clone size: .; V gene: TRBV6-5; J gene: TRBJ1-1; D gene: .; CDR3 protein: CASSSFPSNTEAFF; CDR3 DNA: TGTGCCAGCAGCTCCTTCCCTTCGAACACTGAAGCTTTCTTT
clone size: .; V gene: TRBV6-5; J gene: TRBJ1-6; D gene: TRBD1; CDR3 protein: CACRGGKEDSPLHF; CDR3 DNA: TGTGCCTGCAGGGGGGGGAAGGAAGATTCACCCCTCCACTTT
clone size: .; V gene: TRBV19; J gene: TRBJ1-2; D gene: TRBD1; CDR3 protein: CASRPQGENYGYTF; CDR3 DNA: TGTGCCAGTAGGCCACAGGGGGAGAACTATGGCTACACCTTC
clone size: .; V gene: TRBV5-5; J gene: TRBJ1-3; D gene: .; CDR3 protein: CASSRGSSGNTIYF; CDR3 DNA: TGTGCCAGCAGTCGGGGAAGCTCTGGAAACACCATATATTTT
clone size: .; V gene: TRBV24-1; J gene: TRBJ2-3; D gene: TRBD2; CDR3 protein: CATSDRASGSTDTQYF; CDR3 DNA: TGTGCCACCAGTGATAGAGCTAGCGGGAGTACAGATACGCAGTATTTT
clone size: .; V gene: TRBV11-2; J gene: TRBJ1-5; D gene: .; CDR3 protein: CASSTSLDQPQHF; CDR3 DNA: TGTGCCAGCAGCACCTCACTAGATCAGCCCCAGCATTTT
clone size: .; V gene: TRBV18; J gene: TRBJ2-2; D gene: .; CDR3 protein: CASSPDKRAGELFF; CDR3 DNA: TGTGCCAGCTCACCGGACAAGCGTGCCGGGGAGCTGTTTTTT
clone size: .; V gene: TRBV2; J gene: TRBJ1-5; D gene: TRBD1; CDR3 protein: CASSARTGVNQPQHF; CDR3 DNA: TGTGCCAGCAGTGCCAGGACAGGGGTCAATCAGCCCCAGCATTTT
clone size: .; V gene: TRBV4-3; J gene: TRBJ2-3; D gene: TRBD1; CDR3 protein: CASSQFSFQGADTQYF; CDR3 DNA: TGCGCCAGCAGCCAATTCTCGTTTCAGGGGGCAGATACGCAGTATTTT
clone size: .; V gene: TRBV7-3; J gene: TRBJ2-7; D gene: TRBD2; CDR3 protein: CASSHRAGLDAEQYF; CDR3 DNA: TGTGCCAGCAGCCACCGAGCGGGATTGGACGCCGAGCAGTACTTC
clone size: .; V gene: TRBV15; J gene: TRBJ2-2; D gene: TRBD1; CDR3 protein: CATRRTGVPTGELFF; CDR3 DNA: TGTGCCACCAGACGGACAGGGGTTCCTACCGGGGAGCTGTTTTTT
clone size: .; V gene: TRBV11-2; J gene: TRBJ1-1; D gene: .; CDR3 protein: CASRGLRGFSTEAFF; CDR3 DNA: TGTGCCAGCAGGGGGCTGAGGGGGTTTAGTACTGAAGCTTTCTTT
clone size: .; V gene: TRBV9; J gene: TRBJ2-7; D gene: TRBD2; CDR3 protein: CASSSRRERGEQYF; CDR3 DNA: TGTGCCAGCAGCTCGAGGAGGGAGCGGGGCGAGCAGTACTTC
clone size: .; V gene: TRBV7-2; J gene: TRBJ1-6; D gene: .; CDR3 protein: CASSVLGGDSPLHF; CDR3 DNA: TGTGCCAGCAGCGTGCTAGGGGGGGATTCACCCCTCCACTTT
clone size: .; V gene: TRBV5-1; J gene: TRBJ2-1; D gene: TRBD1; CDR3 protein: CASSLAGTGILDEQFF; CDR3 DNA: TGCGCCAGCAGCTTGGCCGGGACAGGGATATTGGATGAGCAGTTCTTC
clone size: .; V gene: TRBV9; J gene: TRBJ1-6; D gene: .; CDR3 protein: CASSVRTANSPLHF; CDR3 DNA: TGTGCCAGCAGCGTGAGGACAGCAAATTCACCCCTCCACTTT
clone size: .; V gene: TRBV18; J gene: TRBJ2-4; D gene: TRBD1; CDR3 protein: CASSPRTGENIQYF; CDR3 DNA: TGTGCCAGCTCACCTCGGACAGGGGAGAACATTCAGTACTTC
clone size: .; V gene: TRBV9; J gene: TRBJ1-4; D gene: .; CDR3 protein: CASSVGPLREKLFF; CDR3 DNA: TGTGCCAGCAGCGTAGGGCCCCTGAGGGAAAAACTGTTTTTT
clone size: .; V gene: TRBV7-2; J gene: TRBJ1-1; D gene: .; CDR3 protein: CASSLRRGTEAFF; CDR3 DNA: TGTGCCAGCAGCTTACGCCGGGGAACTGAAGCTTTCTTT
clone size: few; V gene: TRBV19; J gene: TRBJ2-1; D gene: .; CDR3 protein: CASSATLAMNEQFF; CDR3 DNA: TGTGCCAGTAGTGCCACTCTAGCGATGAATGAGCAGTTCTTC
clone size: .; V gene: TRBV7-3; J gene: TRBJ2-1; D gene: .; CDR3 protein: CASGSSYNEQFF; CDR3 DNA: TGTGCCAGCGGTAGCTCCTACAATGAGCAGTTCTTC
clone size: .; V gene: TRBV3-1/TRBV3-2; J gene: TRBJ2-1; D gene: TRBD2; CDR3 protein: CASSHLPPSGRKVGNEQFF; CDR3 DNA: TGTGCCAGCAGCCATCTTCCCCCTAGCGGGAGGAAAGTGGGCAATGAGCAGTTCTTC
clone size: .; V gene: TRBV5-1; J gene: TRBJ1-2; D gene: TRBD1; CDR3 protein: CASSLETGSGYTF; CDR3 DNA: TGCGCCAGCAGCTTGGAGACAGGGAGCGGCTACACCTTC
clone size: .; V gene: TRBV5-1; J gene: TRBJ1-6; D gene: TRBD1; CDR3 protein: CASSPGQTNYNSPLHF; CDR3 DNA: TGCGCCAGCAGCCCGGGACAGACCAATTATAATTCACCCCTCCACTTT
clone size: .; V gene: TRBV15; J gene: TRBJ1-1; D gene: .; CDR3 protein: CATSRDTDSEAFF; CDR3 DNA: TGTGCCACCAGCAGAGATACGGACAGTGAAGCTTTCTTT
clone size: .; V gene: TRBV14; J gene: TRBJ1-2; D gene: .; CDR3 protein: CASSQVPEFYGYTF; CDR3 DNA: TGTGCCAGCAGCCAAGTCCCGGAATTCTATGGCTACACCTTC
clone size: .; V gene: TRBV19; J gene: TRBJ1-3; D gene: TRBD1; CDR3 protein: CATKTGGPGNTIYF; CDR3 DNA: TGTGCCACCAAGACAGGGGGCCCTGGAAACACCATATATTTT
clone size: .; V gene: TRBV13; J gene: TRBJ2-2; D gene: .; CDR3 protein: CASRVEEVAGELFF; CDR3 DNA: TGTGCCAGCAGAGTGGAAGAGGTCGCCGGGGAGCTGTTTTTT
clone size: .; V gene: TRBV7-2; J gene: TRBJ2-2; D gene: TRBD2; CDR3 protein: CASSSSGRAGGAGELFF; CDR3 DNA: TGTGCCAGCAGCTCTAGCGGGAGGGCCGGGGGAGCCGGGGAGCTGTTTTTT
clone size: .; V gene: TRBV9; J gene: TRBJ2-1; D gene: .; CDR3 protein: CASSVWRDNEQFF; CDR3 DNA: TGTGCCAGCAGCGTATGGCGGGACAATGAGCAGTTCTTC
clone size: .; V gene: TRBV5-1; J gene: TRBJ1-1; D gene: .; CDR3 protein: CASSLRGVPALAFF; CDR3 DNA: TGCGCCAGCAGCTTGAGGGGGGTCCCGGCGTTAGCTTTCTTT
clone size: .; V gene: TRBV18; J gene: TRBJ2-3; D gene: TRBD2; CDR3 protein: CASSATSATQYF; CDR3 DNA: TGTGCCAGCTCCGCGACTAGCGCGACGCAGTATTTT